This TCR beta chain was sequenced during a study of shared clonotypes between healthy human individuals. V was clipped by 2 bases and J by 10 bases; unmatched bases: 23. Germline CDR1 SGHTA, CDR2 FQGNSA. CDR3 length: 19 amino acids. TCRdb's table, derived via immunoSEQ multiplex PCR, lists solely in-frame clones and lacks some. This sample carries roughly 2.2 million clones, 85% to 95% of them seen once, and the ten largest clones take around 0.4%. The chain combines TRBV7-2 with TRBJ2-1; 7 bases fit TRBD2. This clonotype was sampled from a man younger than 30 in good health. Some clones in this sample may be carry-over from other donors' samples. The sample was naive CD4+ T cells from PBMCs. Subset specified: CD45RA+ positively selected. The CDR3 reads CASSLIPGPASGLWGEQFF. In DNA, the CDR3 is TGTGCCAGCAGCTTAATCCCGGGGCCCGCTAGCGGCCTCTGGGGGGAGCAGTTCTTC.